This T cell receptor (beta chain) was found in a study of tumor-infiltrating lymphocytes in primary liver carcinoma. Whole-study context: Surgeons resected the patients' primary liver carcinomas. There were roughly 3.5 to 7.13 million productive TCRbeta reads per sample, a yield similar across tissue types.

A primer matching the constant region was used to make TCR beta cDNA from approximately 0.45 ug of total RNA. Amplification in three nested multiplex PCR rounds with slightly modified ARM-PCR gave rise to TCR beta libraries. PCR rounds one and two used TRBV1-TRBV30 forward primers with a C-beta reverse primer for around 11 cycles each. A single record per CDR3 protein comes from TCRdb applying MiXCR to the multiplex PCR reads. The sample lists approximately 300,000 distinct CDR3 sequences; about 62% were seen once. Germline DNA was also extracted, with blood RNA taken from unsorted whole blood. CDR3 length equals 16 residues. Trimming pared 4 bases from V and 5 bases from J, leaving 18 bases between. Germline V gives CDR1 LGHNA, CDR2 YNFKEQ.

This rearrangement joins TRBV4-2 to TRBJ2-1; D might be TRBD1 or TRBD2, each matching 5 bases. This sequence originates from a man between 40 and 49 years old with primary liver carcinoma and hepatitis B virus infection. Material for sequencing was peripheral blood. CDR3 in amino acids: CASSLTGTWGNNEQFF. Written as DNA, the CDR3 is TGTGCCAGCAGCCTGACCGGAACATGGGGGAACAATGAGCAGTTCTTC.